Listed below are T cell receptor beta chains from one sample, sequenced in a study of T cells after yellow fever vaccination. TCRdb passed the 5' RACE reads through MiXCR, listing each CDR3 protein once. The sample lists some 350,000 distinct CDR3 sequences; around a tenth were seen once. The material sequenced was PBMCs, taken on the day of the first yellow fever vaccination. These receptors were obtained from a man aged 18 to 35 who received the YFV17D yellow fever vaccine. CDR3s include the opening cysteine and the closing phenylalanine or tryptophan. The D gene is left open where the match is weak. The size of a clone is reported for some rows only, either as once, few or many, or as a class for expanded clones.

V gene: TRBV12-3/TRBV12-4
clone size: few
J gene: TRBJ2-7
D gene: TRBD1
CDR3 DNA: TGTGCCAGCAGTTTCCCCGGACAGGGGGCTTACGAGCAGTACTTC
CDR3 protein: CASSFPGQGAYEQYF

V gene: TRBV4-3
clone size: NA
J gene: TRBJ2-3
D gene: TRBD1
CDR3 DNA: TGCGCCAGCAGCCAAAACCCCAGAGGGGGCGCATACGATACGCAGTATTTT
CDR3 protein: CASSQNPRGGAYDTQYF

V gene: TRBV4-1
clone size: many
J gene: TRBJ1-2
D gene: TRBD1
CDR3 DNA: TGCGCCAGCAGCTCCGTACAGGGGAATGGCTACACCTTC
CDR3 protein: CASSSVQGNGYTF

V gene: TRBV10-2
clone size: NA
J gene: TRBJ2-3
D gene: NA
CDR3 DNA: TGCGCCAGCAGATATACAGATACGCAGTATTTT
CDR3 protein: CASRYTDTQYF

V gene: TRBV10-3
clone size: few
J gene: TRBJ2-2
D gene: NA
CDR3 DNA: TGTGCCTGCGGGCGAGGGACCGGGGAGCTGTTTTTT
CDR3 protein: CACGRGTGELFF

V gene: TRBV12-3/TRBV12-4
clone size: NA
J gene: TRBJ2-4
D gene: TRBD1
CDR3 DNA: TGTGCCAGCAGCGGCGGCCCCGGGACAGGTCAAAACATTCAGTACTTC
CDR3 protein: CASSGGPGTGQNIQYF

V gene: TRBV6-5
clone size: few
J gene: TRBJ1-5
D gene: TRBD1
CDR3 DNA: TGTGCCAGCAGTTACTTCCCAGGGGGTGGGCAGCCCCAGCATTTT
CDR3 protein: CASSYFPGGGQPQHF

V gene: TRBV5-1
clone size: few
J gene: TRBJ2-7
D gene: NA
CDR3 DNA: TGCGCCAGCAGGTCGGACAGCGCCTCGGGCGAGCAGTACTTC
CDR3 protein: CASRSDSASGEQYF

V gene: TRBV7-6
clone size: many
J gene: TRBJ2-7
D gene: NA
CDR3 DNA: TGTGCCAGCAGCTTAGCGCAAGGGGACGAGCAGTACTTC
CDR3 protein: CASSLAQGDEQYF

V gene: TRBV7-9
clone size: few
J gene: TRBJ1-1
D gene: TRBD1
CDR3 DNA: TGTGCCAGCAGCTTAGAAGACAGGGGGAACACTGAAGCTTTCTTT
CDR3 protein: CASSLEDRGNTEAFF